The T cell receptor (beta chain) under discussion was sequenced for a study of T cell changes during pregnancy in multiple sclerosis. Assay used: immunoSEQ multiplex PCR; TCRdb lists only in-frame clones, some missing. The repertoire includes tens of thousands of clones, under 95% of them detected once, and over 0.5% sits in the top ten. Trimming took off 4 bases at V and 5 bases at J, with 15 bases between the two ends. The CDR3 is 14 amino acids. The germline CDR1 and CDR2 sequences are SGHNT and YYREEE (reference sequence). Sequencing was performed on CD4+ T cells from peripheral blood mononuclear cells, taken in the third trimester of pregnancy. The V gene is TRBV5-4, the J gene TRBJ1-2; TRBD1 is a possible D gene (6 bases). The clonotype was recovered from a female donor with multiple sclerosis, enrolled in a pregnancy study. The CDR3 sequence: CASSTGTRAYGYTF. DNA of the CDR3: TGTGCCAGCAGCACCGGGACAAGGGCATATGGCTACACCTTC.